The 22 T cell receptor beta chains given below trace back to one sample, sequenced in a study of human thymus T cells. Method: immunoSEQ multiplex PCR; TCRdb's copy keeps in-frame clones and lacks some. The sample has 55,000 to 85,000 clones, roughly 96% seen once. Corrective cardiac surgery supplied the resected thymus tissue. Sequencing was performed on thymus tissue. The origin of the receptors is a girl under three years old with a congenital heart defect but otherwise immunologically healthy.

The chain is built from TRBV13 and TRBJ2-4; D assignment may be TRBD1 or TRBD2 (5 bases each). The CDR3 is 13 amino acids. Trimming left V 3 bases short and J 6 bases short, with 9 bases between. Germline V gene data show CDR1 as PRHDT and CDR2 as FYEKMQ (reference sequence). In nucleotides, the CDR3 is TGTGCCAGCAGCTTCAGGGCGGGAAACATTCAGTACTTC. Residues: CASSFRAGNIQYF.

The gene calls are TRBV19 and TRBJ1-2; 7 bases are shared with TRBD1. Germline V gene sequence: CDR1 LNHDA, CDR2 SQIVND (reference sequence). The CDR3 sequence is 14 residues long. Trimming cost V 3 bases and J 4 bases; bases outside gene matches: 5. The CDR3 nucleotides are TGTGCCAGTAGTATCCGGGACAGCTTCTATGGCTACACCTTC. This sequence encodes CASSIRDSFYGYTF.

V is TRBV6-5 and J is TRBJ2-5, with TRBD2 identical over 9 bases. The CDR3 runs to 15 residues. Germline-derived CDR1 and CDR2 are MNHEY and SVGAGI. The V segment lost 5 bases and the J segment 1 base; nucleotides outside the gene matches: 5. CDR3: CASSRLAGAQETQYF. In DNA form, the CDR3 reads TGTGCCAGCAGTCGGTTAGCGGGAGCCCAAGAGACCCAGTACTTC.

V usage is TRBV2 and J usage is TRBJ2-7; D might be TRBD1 (5 bases). The CDR3 runs 14 residues. Trimming left V 1 base short and J 2 bases short, with 9 bases between. From germline, CDR1 is SNHLY and CDR2 FYNNEI. CDR3 in amino acids: CASSEEGATYEQYF. CDR3 nucleotides: TGTGCCAGCAGTGAAGAAGGGGCAACCTACGAGCAGTACTTC.

This sequence joins TRBV7-9 and TRBJ2-1, with D possibly TRBD2 on 5 matching bases. Germline loops: CDR1 SEHNR, CDR2 FQNEAQ (reference sequence). The CDR3 runs 14 residues. Trimming pared 6 bases from V and 8 bases from J, leaving 17 bases between. The CDR3, as DNA: TGTGCCAGCAGATTATCACGGGATAGAGATGAGCAGTTCTTC. The encoded protein is CASRLSRDRDEQFF.

The DNA for the CDR3 is TGTGCCTGGAGCCGGGACAGAGGCACTGAAGCTTTCTTT. Translating it yields CAWSRDRGTEAFF. The chain has TRBV30 and TRBJ1-1; the match to TRBD1 covers 7 bases. V dropped 3 bases and J dropped 4; count of bases not matched to a gene: 5. The CDR3 is made up of 13 amino acids. Per the germline V gene, CDR1 is GTSNPN and CDR2 is SVGIG (reference sequence). Full variable domain (remainder filled in from reference TRBV30 and TRBJ1-1): SQTIHQWPATLVQPVGSPLSLECTVEGTSNPNLYWYRQAAGRGLQLLFYSVGIGQISSEVPQNLSASRPQDRQFILSSKKLLLSDSGFYLCAWSRDRGTEAFFGQGTRLTVV.

V and J are TRBV15 and TRBJ2-7, with 10 positions matching TRBD1. The CDR3 consists of 14 residues. Germline CDR1 LNHNV, CDR2 YYDKDF (reference sequence). Trimming took 8 bases from V and 5 from J; bases not matched to a gene: 9. Here the CDR3 reads CATSGQGDINEQYF. CDR3 DNA: TGTGCCACCTCAGGACAGGGGGATATAAACGAGCAGTACTTC.

The chain combines TRBV5-4 with TRBJ2-7; the match to TRBD1 covers 12 bases. The ends lost 2 bases at V and 7 bases at J; junction bases unmatched: 10. Germline V gene lookup returns CDR1 SGHNT and CDR2 YYREEE (reference sequence). CDR3 length: 16 residues. CDR3: CASSLLPGQGAEEQYF. CDR3 coding DNA: TGTGCCAGCAGCTTACTTCCGGGACAGGGGGCTGAGGAGCAGTACTTC.

The chain couples TRBV7-6 to TRBJ2-7; 9 bases agree with TRBD2. Trimming took 1 base from V and 0 from J; bases not matched to a gene: 16. Germline CDR1 reads SGHVS; CDR2 reads FNYEAQ. This CDR3 region has 20 residues. CDR3 DNA sequence: TGTGCCAGCAGCTTAGGGTCCAGGGCATTAGCGGGAGCGCCCTCCTACGAGCAGTACTTC. Encoded protein: CASSLGSRALAGAPSYEQYF.

DNA for the CDR3: TGTGCCAGCAGCCAAGGTTCAGGGGGAAAACTGTTTTTT. This translates into CASSQGSGGKLFF. The chain employs TRBV14 and TRBJ1-4, with 7 bases identical to TRBD1. The CDR3 is 13 amino acids. V was pared by 1 base and J by 10 bases, with 3 bases of the junction left unmatched. Germline V gives CDR1 SGHDN, CDR2 FVKESK.

J is TRBJ2-2 and V is TRBV7-9; D gene uncertain. Trimming took 3 bases from V and 4 from J, leaving 3 bases between them. The length of the CDR3 is 12 residues. CDR1 SEHNR and CDR2 FQNEAQ come from the germline V gene (reference sequence). The DNA of the CDR3 is TGTGCCAGCAGCTTCTTCACCGGGGAGCTGTTTTTT. It encodes CASSFFTGELFF. Based on the CDR3 plus reference TRBV7-9 and TRBJ2-2, the full variable domain is DTGVSQNPRHKITKRGQNVTFRCDPISEHNRLYWYRQTLGQGPEFLTYFQNEAQLEKSRLLSDRFSAERPKGSFSTLEIQRTEQGDSAMYLCASSFFTGELFFGEGSRLTVL.

The chain combines TRBV20-1 with TRBJ1-1; D gene unclear. CDR3 size: 10 residues. Germline lookup yields CDR1 DFQATT and CDR2 SNEGSKA (reference sequence). V was pared by 6 bases and J by 7 bases, with 9 bases between. The CDR3 spells CSAGYSEAFF. The CDR3 nucleotides read TGCAGTGCGGGTTACAGTGAAGCTTTCTTT.

The J gene is TRBJ1-1, the V gene TRBV11-2; D call uncertain. Trimming shortened V by 7 bases and J by 5 bases, and 20 bases separated the two germline ends. Germline V gene lookup returns CDR1 SGHAT and CDR2 FQNNGV. The CDR3 is made up of 15 amino acids. CDR3 loop: CASIPRGNRSTEAFF. The CDR3 nucleotides read TGTGCCAGCATACCGCGGGGTAATCGAAGTACTGAAGCTTTCTTT.

The gene calls are TRBV29-1 and TRBJ2-7, with a possible D match to TRBD2 (6 bases). The CDR3 is 12 amino acids. Germline V CDR1 and CDR2: SQVTM, ANQGSEA. V was pared by 7 bases and J by 0 bases, with 10 bases between. The CDR3 loop reads CSAAGTSYEQYF. The CDR3 coding sequence is TGCAGCGCCGCGGGAACCTCCTACGAGCAGTACTTC.

The V call is TRBV19, the J call TRBJ1-2; D gene ambiguous. V lost 7 bases to trimming and J lost 1 base, with 16 bases between them. Per the germline V gene, CDR1 is LNHDA and CDR2 is SQIVND (reference sequence). CDR3 length: 15 residues. The CDR3 region is CASNQAVKGNYGYTF. The CDR3 DNA is TGTGCCAGTAACCAGGCAGTGAAGGGTAACTATGGCTACACCTTC.

V is TRBV19 and J is TRBJ1-2; no definite D call. Germline CDR1 reads LNHDA; CDR2 reads SQIVND (reference sequence). The CDR3 covers 14 residues. Deletions cut 1 base from V and 8 bases from J, with 14 bases between. The CDR3 coding sequence is TGTGCCAGTAGTATAGGAGTACTTGGGGAGGGCTACACCTTC. As protein: CASSIGVLGEGYTF.

The rearrangement joins TRBV27 to TRBJ2-7; D may be TRBD1 or TRBD2 (5 bases each). Trimming removed 6 bases from V and 1 base from J, with 19 bases in between. This CDR3 is 16 amino acids long. Germline assignment: CDR1 MNHEY and CDR2 SMNVEV (reference sequence). In DNA form, the CDR3 reads TGTGCCAGCAGACGTGTGGGGACGGATCCTTCCTACGAGCAGTACTTC. It specifies CASRRVGTDPSYEQYF.

The chain links TRBV14 to TRBJ1-1; no clear D. Germline CDR1 reads SGHDN; CDR2 reads FVKESK. The germline V and J ends were trimmed by 0 bases and 5 bases, with 25 bases remaining between them. The CDR3 loop spans 19 amino acids. The CDR3 spells CASSQDVTSGDYERTEAFF. Here the CDR3 DNA reads TGTGCCAGCAGCCAAGATGTGACCTCCGGGGATTATGAGAGGACTGAAGCTTTCTTT.

The chain joins TRBV10-2 to TRBJ2-7, with D possibly matching TRBD2 (5 bases). Trimming shortened V by 3 bases and J by 3 bases, and 15 bases separated the two germline ends. The CDR3 has 15 amino acids. Per germline, CDR1 WSHSY and CDR2 SAAADI. The CDR3 sequence is CASSDEGRPIYEQYF. CDR3 nucleotides: TGCGCCAGCAGTGATGAGGGCAGGCCGATCTACGAGCAGTACTTC.

This chain links TRBV28 with TRBJ2-1, with 7 bases fitting TRBD1. CDR1 and CDR2 (germline): MDHEN, SYDVKM. J lost 5 bases, V lost 5 bases, and 3 bases had no gene match. The CDR3 consists of 13 residues. Here the CDR3 reads CASSRQGNNEQFF. The DNA for the CDR3 is TGTGCCAGCAGTAGACAGGGTAACAATGAGCAGTTCTTC.

The chain carries TRBV19 and TRBJ2-5, with 7 bases fitting TRBD2. Germline-derived CDR1 and CDR2 are LNHDA and SQIVND (reference sequence). V lost 6 bases, J lost 1 base, and 5 bases stayed unmatched. The CDR3 runs 14 residues. In DNA, the CDR3 is TGTGCCAGTAGGGGCGGGAGTATCCAAGAGACCCAGTACTTC. Its translation: CASRGGSIQETQYF.

This clone showed up just once. The rearrangement joins TRBV6-5 to TRBJ2-1; 8 bases line up with TRBD1. Germline CDR1 MNHEY, CDR2 SVGAGI. The J segment lost 8 bases and the V segment lost 0 bases, leaving 3 bases of the junction unmatched. The length of the CDR3 is 14 residues. CDR3 amino acids: CASSYSTGEDEQFF. The CDR3 nucleotides read TGTGCCAGCAGTTACTCGACAGGGGAAGATGAGCAGTTCTTC.